This TCR beta chain was identified in a study of T cells in Graves' hyperthyroidism and ophthalmopathy. Patients with uncontrolled infections, other autoimmune diseases, pregnancy or lactation were excluded. From RNA transcripts, TCR beta CDR3 regions were amplified. Carried out on the TCR CDR3, a first-round RT-PCR used the HTBI primer set. TCRdb recomputed calls from the multiplex PCR reads with MiXCR, one row per CDR3 protein. Of around 490,000 distinct CDR3 sequences listed, approximately 20% were seen once; the top ten hold about 50%. The V gene end was trimmed by 0 bases and the J gene end by 11 bases; junction bases not matched to a gene: 9. Germline V gene lookup returns CDR1 MGHRA and CDR2 YSYEKL. This CDR3 spans 16 amino acids.

The clonotype originates from a man aged 35-49 years with Graves' ophthalmopathy. The sequenced sample was blood. The chain links TRBV4-1 to TRBJ2-3, with TRBD2 matching 12 bases. The CDR3 loop reads CASSQEIGLAGMRQYF. The CDR3 nucleotides are TGCGCCAGCAGCCAAGAGATCGGACTAGCGGGGATGCGGCAGTATTTT.